The sequence of this T cell receptor (beta chain) was determined in a study of cytomegalovirus exposure and HLA in healthy donors. Study-wide results and limits: Rare TCR sequences dominated, though some public TCRs recurred in many donors. Follow-up analysis seemed to connect common viral pathogens with several of the most significant clusters identified. For most TCR beta V segments, an earlier analysis put the productive rate at about 87% or about 30% of the time.

As to this clone: Its matching antigen is unknown.

Trimming cost V 3 bases and J 0 bases; bases outside gene matches: 7. The germline CDR1 and CDR2 sequences are SGDLS and YYNGEE. The CDR3 runs 17 residues. PCR involved 60 Vbeta and 13 Jbeta primers. How the authors handled the data: Around 80 million unique TCR beta chains, some 10 million of them shared, were counted by a later analysis. Clones were sequenced by immunoSEQ multiplex PCR, and TCRdb holds only the in-frame ones, with some missing. V and J calls and clone size follow that table, whereas D and trimming were derived from the DNA. The sample has 100,000 to 150,000 clones; 70% to 90% are singletons.

The sequence was collected from a man between 18 and 35 years old in good health and CMV-seropositive. Sequencing input: PBMCs. This chain joins TRBV9 and TRBJ2-3; 10 nucleotides agree with TRBD2. In DNA, the CDR3 is TGTGCCAGCAGCGGGCTACTAGCGGGGTCTAGCACAGATACGCAGTATTTT. As protein: CASSGLLAGSSTDTQYF.